The rows below give T cell receptor beta chains drawn from one sample of a study of T cell responses to AZD1222 COVID-19 vaccine. Libraries were prepared by immunoSEQ multiplex PCR; TCRdb keeps only in-frame clonotypes and omits some of them. Here the sample spans 180,000 or so clones, roughly nine tenths being singletons. Sequencing used peripheral blood, obtained 28 days after the second AZD1222 dose. Every receptor here comes from an adult who received the AZD1222 COVID-19 vaccine. The CDR3 runs from the conserved cysteine through the conserved F or W. A D gene is named only where the DNA matches it firmly. Some rows have no size entry. The others give once, few or many, or a class for an expanded clone.

. | TRBJ2-3 | . | TRBV5-1 | CASSSVGGDRTDTQYF | TGCGCCAGCAGCTCCGTGGGCGGGGACCGCACAGATACGCAGTATTTT
. | TRBJ1-3 | . | TRBV9 | CASSVPGNTIYF | TGTGCCAGCAGCGTACCTGGAAACACCATATATTTT
. | TRBJ1-5 | TRBD1 | TRBV19 | CASNPRPKDRANQPQHF | TGTGCCAGTAACCCGAGACCTAAGGACAGGGCGAATCAGCCCCAGCATTTT
. | TRBJ1-2 | . | TRBV5-1 | CASSLDQGPYGYTF | TGCGCCAGCAGCTTGGATCAGGGCCCCTATGGCTACACCTTC
. | TRBJ2-3 | . | TRBV6-1 | CASSENNLQGFVTDTQYF | TGTGCCAGCAGTGAAAATAATCTTCAGGGGTTCGTCACAGATACGCAGTATTTT
few | TRBJ1-1 | . | TRBV5-1 | CASQREGTEAFF | TGCGCCAGCCAACGCGAGGGGACTGAAGCTTTCTTT
. | TRBJ1-5 | TRBD1 | TRBV11-2 | CASSPPGGQPQHF | TGTGCCAGCAGCCCTCCAGGGGGTCAGCCCCAGCATTTT
. | TRBJ1-5 | TRBD1 | TRBV30 | CAWSPQGGGQPQHF | TGTGCCTGGAGTCCCCAGGGGGGGGGTCAGCCCCAGCATTTT
once | TRBJ2-3 | . | TRBV6-1 | CASSEQFGRITDTQYF | TGTGCCAGCAGTGAACAGTTCGGCAGAATCACAGATACGCAGTATTTT
. | TRBJ1-4 | . | TRBV4-1 | CASSQGGAYEKLFF | TGCGCCAGCAGCCAAGGGGGCGCCTATGAAAAACTGTTTTTT
. | TRBJ2-3 | . | TRBV21-1 | CASNPRGLGADTQYF | TGTGCCAGCAACCCTCGGGGGTTAGGCGCAGATACGCAGTATTTT
. | TRBJ2-3 | . | TRBV13 | CASSPGPGTAPDTQYF | TGTGCCAGCAGCCCAGGCCCCGGGACTGCCCCTGATACGCAGTATTTT
. | TRBJ2-7 | . | TRBV5-1 | CASSDLTGDYEQYF | TGCGCCAGCAGCGATTTAACTGGAGACTACGAGCAGTACTTC
. | TRBJ1-5 | . | TRBV2 | CASRREGSNQPQHF | TGTGCCAGCAGGAGGGAGGGTTCCAATCAGCCCCAGCATTTT
. | TRBJ1-2 | TRBD1 | TRBV5-6 | CASSLGTGLNYGYTF | TGTGCCAGCAGCTTGGGGACAGGATTAAACTATGGCTACACCTTC
. | TRBJ1-4 | TRBD1 | TRBV27 | CASSSGQGGPNEKLFF | TGTGCCAGCAGTTCCGGCCAGGGGGGGCCTAATGAAAAACTGTTTTTT
. | TRBJ2-6 | TRBD1 | TRBV18 | CASSPRTGAAGANVLTF | TGTGCCAGCTCACCCCGAACAGGGGCTGCTGGGGCCAACGTCCTGACTTTC
. | TRBJ1-1 | TRBD1 | TRBV29-1 | CSVGPPVKGGGGTEAFF | TGCAGCGTGGGCCCCCCCGTTAAAGGGGGCGGTGGCACTGAAGCTTTCTTT
. | TRBJ2-5 | . | TRBV27 | CASSRREVETQYF | TGTGCCAGCAGTCGACGGGAAGTGGAGACCCAGTACTTC
. | TRBJ1-1 | TRBD1 | TRBV5-1 | CASSPIGQGWGNTEAFF | TGCGCCAGCAGCCCGATCGGACAGGGGTGGGGAAACACTGAAGCTTTCTTT
. | TRBJ2-4 | . | TRBV6-5 | CASSYAQIGKNIQYF | TGTGCCAGCAGTTACGCCCAGATAGGCAAAAACATTCAGTACTTC
. | TRBJ1-6 | TRBD1 | TRBV6-4 | CASSPQGERSPLHF | TGTGCCAGCAGTCCACAGGGGGAGCGTTCACCCCTCCACTTT
. | TRBJ1-2 | . | TRBV12-3/TRBV12-4 | CASTQGFGYGYTF | TGTGCCAGCACCCAGGGGTTTGGCTATGGCTACACCTTC
. | TRBJ2-3 | TRBD1 | TRBV7-9 | CASSPGTGSADTQYF | TGTGCCAGCAGCCCCGGGACAGGGAGCGCAGATACGCAGTATTTT
. | TRBJ2-7 | TRBD2 | TRBV19 | CASSIGVAGPSSYEQYF | TGTGCCAGTAGTATCGGGGTAGCGGGCCCAAGCTCCTACGAGCAGTACTTC
. | TRBJ2-7 | . | TRBV5-1 | CASSGGHSRNYEQYF | TGCGCCAGCAGCGGGGGCCATAGTCGAAACTACGAGCAGTACTTC
. | TRBJ2-1 | . | TRBV5-4 | CASREAGTYNEQFF | TGTGCCAGCAGGGAGGCGGGAACCTACAATGAGCAGTTCTTC
. | TRBJ2-1 | . | TRBV28 | CASSSTGTPEREQFF | TGTGCCAGCAGTTCCACCGGGACCCCTGAAAGGGAGCAGTTCTTC